This T cell receptor beta chain was obtained from a study of T cell responses to AZD1222 COVID-19 vaccine. Study as a whole: Timing groups of about 4 and about 12 weeks for second doses were pooled.

Assay: immunoSEQ multiplex PCR; the TCRdb copy retains only in-frame clones and omits some. The sample has 100,000 to 150,000 clones; around 90% are singletons. The CDR3 sequence is 16 residues long. The V segment lost 6 bases and the J segment 6 bases; nucleotides outside the gene matches: 10. Germline assignment: CDR1 WSHSY and CDR2 SAAADI. On this clone: The antigen is not known.

Study-level points and caveats: White British donors predominated, females outnumbered males, and clonal diversity was possibly underestimated. Samples come after the peak T cell response, not at day 14.

The receptor's source is an adult in good health. This rearrangement joins TRBV10-2 to TRBJ2-2, with TRBD2 matching over 10 bases. The input for sequencing was peripheral blood, taken on day 0 of AZD1222 vaccination. The CDR3 loop is CASRNTSGEGAGELFF. The CDR3 bases are TGCGCCAGCAGGAACACTAGCGGGGAGGGCGCCGGGGAGCTGTTTTTT.